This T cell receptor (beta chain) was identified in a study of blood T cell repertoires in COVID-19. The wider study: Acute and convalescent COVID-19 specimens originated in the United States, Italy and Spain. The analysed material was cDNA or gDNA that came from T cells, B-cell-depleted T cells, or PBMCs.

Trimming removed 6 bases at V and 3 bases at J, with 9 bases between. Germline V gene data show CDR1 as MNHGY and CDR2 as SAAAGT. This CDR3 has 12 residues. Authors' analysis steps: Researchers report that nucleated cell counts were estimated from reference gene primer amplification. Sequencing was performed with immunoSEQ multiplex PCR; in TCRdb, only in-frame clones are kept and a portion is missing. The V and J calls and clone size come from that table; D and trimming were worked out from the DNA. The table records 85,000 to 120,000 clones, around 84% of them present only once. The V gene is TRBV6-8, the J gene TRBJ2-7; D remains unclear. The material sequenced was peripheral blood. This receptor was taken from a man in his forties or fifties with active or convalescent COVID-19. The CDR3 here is CASSLQNYEQYV. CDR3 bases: TGTGCCAGCAGCCTCCAGAACTACGAGCAGTACGTC.